The 30 T cell receptor beta chains listed next were all sequenced from one sample in a study of CD8 T cells in ankylosing spondylitis (dated by TCRdb to between 2016 and 2019). Library creation used 5' RACE. Sequencer: Illumina HiSeq 2500. TCRdb handled the public reads itself, with Q25 trimming in fastp and clone calling in MiXCR, and kept productive beta chains. Records with the same CDR3 protein are collapsed into one entry carrying the most frequent genes and DNA. The sample table lists more than 250,000 distinct CDR3 sequences, approximately 10% of them with a count of one. The ten largest clones take up roughly a tenth of the sample. The specimen sequenced was blood, either unsorted or a sorted T cell fraction (not recorded which). The receptors come from a female donor with ankylosing spondylitis or in good health (not recorded which).

On this clonotype itself: The junction and the germline gene differ at one end; a read error may be behind it. This sequence joins TRBV15 and TRBJ1-6, with 10 bases matching TRBD1. This CDR3 is 14 amino acids long. Germline-derived CDR1 and CDR2 are LNHNV and YYDKDF (reference sequence). CDR3 sequence (DNA): TGTGCCACGGGACAGGGGATTGATAATTCACCCCTCTACTTT. This translates into CATGQGIDNSPLYF.

This clonotype was recorded many times. The chain couples TRBV5-1 to TRBJ2-7; D unclear. CDR1 is SGHRS, CDR2 YFSETQ, per germline. This CDR3 has 11 residues. V was trimmed by 6 bases and J by 4 bases, leaving 8 bases between them. The chain's CDR3 is CASNLGYEQYF. In DNA form, the CDR3 reads TGCGCCAGCAATCTCGGGTACGAGCAGTACTTC.

At least ten counts were recorded for this clonotype. The V gene is TRBV5-1, the J gene TRBJ2-3; D is uncertain. This CDR3 has 15 amino acids. CDR1 and CDR2 (germline): SGHRS, YFSETQ. The V and J ends lost 4 bases and 1 base respectively, with 13 bases between them. The DNA for the CDR3 is TGCGCCAGCAGCACCACGCAGCCCGGCACAGATACGCAGTATTTT. It translates to CASSTTQPGTDTQYF. Filled out from reference TRBV5-1 and TRBJ2-3, the complete variable domain reads KAGVTQTPRYLIKTRGQQVTLSCSPISGHRSVSWYQQTPGQGLQFLFEYFSETQRNKGNFPGRFSGRQFSNSRSEMNVSTLELGDSALYLCASSTTQPGTDTQYFGPGTRLTVL.

This clonotype was counted many times. The chain employs TRBV18 and TRBJ2-7, with D possibly matching TRBD1 (5 bases). There are 19 residues in the CDR3. V was shortened by 0 bases and J by 7 bases, with 28 bases between the two germline ends. Germline V lookup: CDR1 KGHSH, CDR2 LQKENI. CDR3 protein: CASSPPLWSTGPTPGEQYF. The CDR3 bases are TGTGCCAGCTCACCACCTCTATGGTCCACAGGACCAACCCCGGGTGAGCAGTACTTC.

This clonotype has ten or more counts. This chain uses TRBV5-1 with TRBJ2-1; D gene uncertain. Trimming removed 4 bases from V and 8 bases from J, with 10 bases in between. From germline, CDR1 is SGHRS and CDR2 YFSETQ. The CDR3 length is 12 residues. This chain's CDR3 is CASSAEVDEQFF. Written as DNA, the CDR3 is TGCGCCAGCAGCGCGGAAGTGGATGAGCAGTTCTTC.

The CDR3 protein is CASSSGQGASGELFF. The CDR3 DNA reads TGCGCCAGCAGCTCTGGACAGGGGGCATCCGGGGAGCTGTTTTTT. V gene TRBV5-1 combines with J gene TRBJ2-2, with 11 positions matching TRBD1. The CDR3 is 15 residues long. Germline assignment: CDR1 SGHRS and CDR2 YFSETQ. Trimming at V came to 3 bases and at J to 6 bases, leaving 4 bases not matched to a gene.

Ten or more counts support this clonotype. J is TRBJ2-7 and V is TRBV2, with D maybe TRBD1 (6 bases). Trimming stripped 7 bases from V and 3 bases from J, with 10 bases between. The CDR3 is 12 residues long. The germline V gene encodes CDR1 SNHLY and CDR2 FYNNEI. Written as DNA, the CDR3 is TGTGCCAGCAATAAGGACAGCTACGAGCAGTACTTC. Encoded protein: CASNKDSYEQYF.

This clonotype was counted at least ten times. V usage is TRBV7-9 and J usage is TRBJ2-3, with no clear D. V lost 3 bases to trimming and J lost 5 bases, with 6 bases between them. The CDR3 length is 12 residues. The germline V gene has CDR1 SEHNR and CDR2 FQNEAQ (reference sequence). The CDR3: CASSLGIDTQYF. The CDR3 DNA is TGTGCCAGCAGCTTGGGGATAGATACGCAGTATTTT.

This clonotype has ten or more counts. The V gene is TRBV5-1, the J gene TRBJ2-1, with D perhaps assigned TRBD1 or TRBD2 (7 bases each). Germline CDR1 and CDR2: SGHRS and YFSETQ. With 4 bases removed from V and 6 bases from J, the gap between germline ends came to 17 bases. This CDR3 is 15 amino acids long. The CDR3 DNA follows: TGCGCCAGCAGCAACGACAGGGAGGGTCGCAATGAGCAGTTCTTC. It encodes CASSNDREGRNEQFF.

At least ten counts were recorded for this clonotype. The chain couples TRBV5-6 to TRBJ1-1, with D possibly TRBD1 on 5 matching bases. The germline V and J ends were trimmed by 4 bases and 0 bases, with 13 bases remaining between them. The germline CDR1 and CDR2 sequences are SGHDT and YYEEEE. The CDR3 totals 15 residues. CDR3 residues: CASSGGARVNTEAFF. CDR3 in DNA: TGTGCCAGCAGCGGCGGGGCCAGGGTGAACACTGAAGCTTTCTTT.

This clonotype was observed a few times. This chain uses TRBV5-8 with TRBJ2-5; 7 positions match TRBD2. Germline V gene data show CDR1 as SGHTS and CDR2 as YDEGEE. Unmatched junction bases numbered 5, after V lost 0 bases and J lost 0 bases. The CDR3 sequence is 16 residues long. The chain's CDR3 is CASSLGGGTNQETQYF. The CDR3 nucleotides are TGTGCCAGCAGCTTGGGCGGGGGAACCAACCAAGAGACCCAGTACTTC.

At least ten counts were recorded for this clonotype. This sequence joins TRBV29-1 and TRBJ1-2; TRBD1 agrees at 8 bases. The CDR3 length is 13 residues. CDR1 SQVTM and CDR2 ANQGSEA come from the germline V gene. Germline trimming cut 5 bases from V and 4 bases from J; bases unmatched to any gene: 6. The CDR3 nucleotides read TGCAGCGTTTGGACAGGGTTGCTCTATGGCTACACCTTC. Translation gives CSVWTGLLYGYTF. The variable domain in full, completed from reference TRBV29-1 and TRBJ1-2, reads SAVISQKPSRDICQRGTSLTIQCQVDSQVTMMFWYRQQPGQSLTLIATANQGSEATYESGFVIDKFPISRPNLTFSTLTVSNMSPEDSSIYLCSVWTGLLYGYTFGSGTRLTVV.

The J gene is TRBJ1-1, the V gene TRBV20-1; D is possibly TRBD1 (5 bases). Trimming shortened V by 4 bases and J by 2 bases, and 17 bases separated the two germline ends. This CDR3 region has 15 residues. CDR1 DFQATT and CDR2 SNEGSKA come from the germline V gene (reference sequence). The CDR3 loop is CSAIEGGQGNTEAFF. CDR3 nucleotide sequence: TGCAGTGCTATTGAGGGTGGGCAGGGTAACACTGAAGCTTTCTTT.

This clonotype was counted only a few times. Relative to the germline gene, one junction end is altered; a read error may explain this. The rearrangement uses TRBV20-1 and TRBJ2-4, with 8 bases lining up with TRBD1. Germline V gene lookup returns CDR1 DFQATT and CDR2 SNEGSKA (reference sequence). This CDR3 region has 18 residues. This CDR3 reads CCARDPTGADGAKNIQYF. In nucleotides, the CDR3 is TGCTGTGCTAGAGATCCGACAGGGGCGGACGGGGCCAAAAACATTCAGTACTTC.

Only a few counts were recorded for this clonotype. The chain employs TRBV30 and TRBJ2-1; possibly TRBD1 for D (6 bases). Germline values: CDR1 GTSNPN, CDR2 SVGIG (reference sequence). CDR3 length equals 13 residues. V lost 2 bases to trimming and J lost 9 bases, with 14 bases between them. CDR3 residues: CAWSKGVLVEQFF. In DNA, the CDR3 is TGTGCCTGGAGTAAGGGGGTACTGGTTGAGCAGTTCTTC.

Many counts were recorded for this clonotype. V is TRBV29-1 and J is TRBJ1-2; TRBD1 matches at 7 bases. This CDR3 region has 13 residues. After removal of 7 bases from V and 8 bases from J, the junction contained 13 bases not matched to a gene. Germline V gives CDR1 SQVTM, CDR2 ANQGSEA. The CDR3 DNA is TGCAGCGCAGCCACCGGGACAGATGACGGCTACACCTTC. This encodes CSAATGTDDGYTF.

This clonotype appeared once. This chain links TRBV19 with TRBJ2-1; D might be TRBD1 (5 bases). From germline, CDR1 is LNHDA and CDR2 SQIVND (reference sequence). The CDR3 is 15 residues long. V shed 6 bases and J shed 1 base, with 13 bases lying between them. The DNA of the CDR3 is TGTGCCAGTAGGCTAGACAGAAGATCCTACAATGAGCAGTTCTTC. Amino acids: CASRLDRRSYNEQFF.

This clonotype was observed many times. The chain links TRBV6-2 or TRBV6-3 to TRBJ1-2, with 9 bases fitting TRBD1. CDR1 is MNHEY, CDR2 SVGEGT, per germline. The ends lost 6 bases at V and 5 bases at J; junction bases unmatched: 4. The CDR3 is made up of 13 amino acids. The CDR3 coding sequence is TGTGCCAGCAGACCTGGACAGGGGTATGGCTACACCTTC. It encodes CASRPGQGYGYTF.

In its sample, this clonotype was seen many times. This chain uses TRBV6-5 with TRBJ2-5, with TRBD2 matching 7 bases. This CDR3 is 15 amino acids long. V lost 2 bases to trimming and J lost 1 base; unmatched junction nucleotides: 4. Germline V gene lookup returns CDR1 MNHEY and CDR2 SVGAGI. The CDR3 is CASSYVGGVQETQYF. The CDR3 DNA reads TGTGCCAGCAGTTACGTTGGGGGGGTCCAAGAGACCCAGTACTTC.

This clonotype was observed a few times. This chain uses TRBV5-1 with TRBJ1-2; TRBD1 is a possible D gene (5 bases). Trimming took off 0 bases at V and 8 bases at J, with 11 bases between the two ends. This CDR3 spans 13 amino acids. CDR1 and CDR2 from the germline V gene are SGHRS and YFSETQ. The CDR3 DNA reads TGCGCCAGCAGCTTGGATGGGGACTGGGGCTACACCTTC. Translated, it gives CASSLDGDWGYTF.

This clonotype has ten or more counts. CDR3 DNA: TGCAGCGTTGATATGACTAGCGGGAGTCAGCAGTTCTTC. Encoded protein: CSVDMTSGSQQFF. The V gene is TRBV29-1, the J gene TRBJ2-1; 12 nucleotides match TRBD2. Trimming removed 3 bases from V and 11 bases from J; junction bases left unmatched: 5. The CDR3 is 13 residues long. Germline loops: CDR1 SQVTM, CDR2 ANQGSEA.

This clonotype was observed a few times. A much larger clone is a single base away; this may be a read error. The genes are TRBV20-1 and TRBJ2-5; TRBD2 matches at 8 bases. Looked up from germline, CDR1 is DFQATT and CDR2 is SNEGSKA (reference sequence). This CDR3 is built from 16 residues. The CDR3 sequence is CCARAGRTSRQETQYF. CDR3 nucleotide sequence: TGCTGTGCTAGAGCGGGACGGACTAGCAGACAAGAGACCCAGTACTTC.

This clonotype was seen ten or more times. Sequence at one end of the junction differs from germline and may be a read error. The chain has TRBV6-2 or TRBV6-3 and TRBJ2-6; the D gene is possibly TRBD1 (5 bases). There are 15 residues in the CDR3. Germline-derived CDR1 and CDR2 are MNHEY and SVGEGT. The CDR3 is CASGRAPSGANVLTF. The CDR3 DNA is TGTGCCAGTGGCAGGGCCCCATCTGGTGCCAACGTCCTGACTTTC.

V is TRBV24-1 and J is TRBJ2-3; no clear D gene. Trimming removed 5 bases from V and 0 bases from J, with 11 bases in between. Germline lookup yields CDR1 KGHDR and CDR2 SFDVKD. The CDR3 sequence is 15 residues long. The CDR3 loop is CATSVPSASTDTQYF. CDR3 nucleotides: TGTGCCACCAGTGTTCCCAGCGCAAGCACAGATACGCAGTATTTT.

This clonotype turned up a few times. One end of the junction fails to match germline, which may point to a read error. The chain carries TRBV29-1 and TRBJ1-5; TRBD1 might be the D (5 bases). Germline CDR1 is SQVTM and CDR2 is ANQGSEA. The CDR3 consists of 15 residues. The CDR3 DNA sequence: TGCAGCGTTAAAGAGGGGCAGGGAAGCAATCAGCCCCAGCATTTT. Protein product: CSVKEGQGSNQPQHF.

This clonotype was detected ten times or more. The CDR3 region is CASSLPRVLAGGSYNEQFF. The CDR3 bases are TGTGCCAGCAGCTTACCGAGGGTACTAGCGGGAGGCTCCTACAATGAGCAGTTCTTC. The chain employs TRBV7-8 and TRBJ2-1, with 12 bases lining up with TRBD2. Germline V CDR1 and CDR2: SGHVS, FQNEAQ. There are 19 residues in the CDR3. V trimming: 2 bases; J trimming: 0 bases; junction bases outside the gene matches: 8.

This clonotype was detected many times. V usage is TRBV7-2 and J usage is TRBJ2-1, with 10 positions matching TRBD2. With V trimmed by 1 base and J by 0 bases, 3 bases remained unmatched. The CDR3 length is 17 residues. Germline CDR1 reads SGHTA; CDR2 reads FQGNSA. The CDR3 loop reads CASSLVAGGRSYNEQFF. The CDR3, as DNA: TGTGCCAGCAGCTTAGTAGCGGGAGGCCGCTCCTACAATGAGCAGTTCTTC.

This clonotype showed up many times. The V call is TRBV28, the J call TRBJ2-7; 10 bases map to TRBD1. The length of the CDR3 is 16 residues. V shed 7 bases, J shed 4 bases, and the junction held 13 bases outside the gene matches. Germline loops: CDR1 MDHEN, CDR2 SYDVKM. The CDR3 coding sequence is TGTGCCAGCAACTCATTCCAGGGACAGGGGTTGTACGAGCAGTACTTC. Protein: CASNSFQGQGLYEQYF.

The gene calls are TRBV5-1 and TRBJ2-2; no definite D call. The ends were cut back, 7 bases at V and 0 bases at J, with 4 bases in the middle. The CDR3 totals 12 residues. Germline V gene sequence: CDR1 SGHRS, CDR2 YFSETQ. The CDR3: CASPSNTGELFF. DNA of the CDR3: TGCGCCAGCCCCTCGAACACCGGGGAGCTGTTTTTT.

This clonotype has a count of ten or more. This chain uses TRBV6-5 with TRBJ1-5; TRBD1 matches at 10 bases. The CDR3 is made up of 16 amino acids. Losses at the gene ends were 7 bases for V and 4 bases for J; bases not matched to a gene: 10. In germline, CDR1 is MNHEY, CDR2 SVGAGI. In DNA form, the CDR3 reads TGTGCCAGCACTCAGTCGACAGGGGGCTTGAATCAGCCCCAGCATTTT. This gives the protein CASTQSTGGLNQPQHF.